Shown below are 14 T cell receptor beta chains from a single sample sequenced in a study of neoadjuvant anti-PD-1 for oral cavity cancer. Sequencing was performed with immunoSEQ multiplex PCR; in TCRdb, only in-frame clones are kept and a portion is missing. Among 14,000 or so clones listed, about 64% were seen once. Sequencing was performed on PBMCs, taken before nivolumab (anti-PD-1) treatment. These receptors originate from a person between 40 and 85 years old with oral cavity squamous cell carcinoma.

The chain couples TRBV13 to TRBJ2-3, with D unresolved. V shed 0 bases and J shed 3 bases, with 10 bases lying between them. The CDR3 contains 15 residues. Germline values: CDR1 PRHDT, CDR2 FYEKMQ (reference sequence). In nucleotides, the CDR3 is TGTGCCAGCAGCTTAGGCAGCGTCGGAACAGATACGCAGTATTTT. Amino acid sequence: CASSLGSVGTDTQYF.

This sequence joins TRBV28 and TRBJ2-7; no definite D call. The CDR3 is 16 amino acids. Germline CDR1 reads MDHEN; CDR2 reads SYDVKM. Between the trimmed V and J ends, which lost 5 bases and 0 bases, there was a span of 17 bases. CDR3 nucleotides: TGTGCCAGCAGTACGGGCGCTGGGCTCAGCTCCTACGAGCAGTACTTC. Translating it yields CASSTGAGLSSYEQYF.

The V and J genes are TRBV5-1 and TRBJ2-2, with TRBD1 identical over 9 bases. Per germline, CDR1 SGHRS and CDR2 YFSETQ. This CDR3 is 15 amino acids long. V lost 3 bases, J lost 7 bases, and 7 bases stayed unmatched. This chain's CDR3 is CASSSRDRANGELFF. CDR3 bases: TGCGCCAGCAGCTCCCGGGACAGGGCTAACGGGGAGCTGTTTTTT.

This clone was counted between two and nine times. This sequence joins TRBV7-2 and TRBJ1-2; no clear D. Germline V gene sequence: CDR1 SGHTA, CDR2 FQGNSA. This CDR3 is built from 13 residues. V dropped 5 bases and J dropped 0 bases, with 7 bases sitting between them. The CDR3 DNA sequence: TGTGCCAGCAGCCGTGACGCTAACTATGGCTACACCTTC. Amino acids: CASSRDANYGYTF.

The chain joins TRBV6-5 to TRBJ2-7; 8 bases match TRBD2. CDR1 and CDR2 (germline): MNHEY, SVGAGI. V gave up 6 bases and J gave up 3 bases; unmatched junction bases: 7. This CDR3 spans 14 amino acids. CDR3 sequence (DNA): TGTGCCAGCAGGCCACGGGAGGGAAGCTACGAGCAGTACTTC. Encoded protein: CASRPREGSYEQYF.

The J gene is TRBJ2-7, the V gene TRBV18; 10 bases line up with TRBD2. The CDR3 extends over 16 amino acids. CDR1 KGHSH and CDR2 LQKENI come from the germline V gene. Germline trimming cut 4 bases from V and 6 bases from J; bases unmatched to any gene: 12. The CDR3 loop reads CASSRKTSGESFEQYF. As DNA, the CDR3 is TGTGCCAGCTCACGCAAAACTAGCGGGGAATCGTTCGAGCAGTACTTC.

The genes are TRBV19 and TRBJ1-1, with a weak D call TRBD1 (5 bases). Trimming removed 3 bases from V and 1 base from J, with 12 bases in between. The CDR3 length is 15 residues. Germline-derived CDR1 and CDR2 are LNHDA and SQIVND (reference sequence). This CDR3 reads CASSMGRTTNTEAFF. CDR3 nucleotide sequence: TGTGCCAGTAGTATGGGCAGGACAACGAACACTGAAGCTTTCTTT.

This rearrangement joins TRBV5-1 to TRBJ2-3; possible D gene TRBD1, 6 bases. Germline V gene data show CDR1 as SGHRS and CDR2 as YFSETQ. V was trimmed by 0 bases and J by 5 bases, leaving 13 bases between them. The CDR3 length is 15 residues. CDR3 sequence reads: CASSLGAGARDTQYF. The CDR3 region has the DNA TGCGCCAGCAGCTTGGGGGCAGGGGCGCGAGATACGCAGTATTTT. The full variable domain, its missing parts supplied by reference TRBV5-1 and TRBJ2-3, is KAGVTQTPRYLIKTRGQQVTLSCSPISGHRSVSWYQQTPGQGLQFLFEYFSETQRNKGNFPGRFSGRQFSNSRSEMNVSTLELGDSALYLCASSLGAGARDTQYFGPGTRLTVL.

The J gene is TRBJ2-1, the V gene TRBV30; D gene unclear. This CDR3 spans 12 amino acids. V was pared by 3 bases and J by 0 bases, with 3 bases between. The germline V gene has CDR1 GTSNPN and CDR2 SVGIG (reference sequence). Written as DNA, the CDR3 is TGTGCCTGGAGCACCTCCTACAATGAGCAGTTCTTC. Translated, it gives CAWSTSYNEQFF.

This sequence joins TRBV30 and TRBJ1-1; tentative D call: TRBD1 (6 bases). This CDR3 contains 15 residues. CDR1 and CDR2 (germline): GTSNPN, SVGIG (reference sequence). Trimming took off 3 bases at V and 2 bases at J, with 16 bases between the two ends. The DNA of the CDR3 is TGTGCCTGGAGCGCCGCCAGGGGTAGAAACACTGAAGCTTTCTTT. Its protein product is CAWSAARGRNTEAFF.

V gene TRBV7-8 combines with J gene TRBJ2-1; tentatively, D is TRBD1 or TRBD2 (5 bases each). V was trimmed by 2 bases and J by 9 bases, leaving 17 bases between them. CDR1 SGHVS and CDR2 FQNEAQ come from the germline V gene. The CDR3 has 15 residues. The CDR3, as DNA: TGTGCCAGCAGCTTACGGTCAGCCGGGACCAGTGAGCAGTTCTTC. Translating gives CASSLRSAGTSEQFF.

The chain employs TRBV5-4 and TRBJ1-2; D is possibly TRBD1 (6 bases). The germline V gene has CDR1 SGHNT and CDR2 YYREEE (reference sequence). The CDR3 loop spans 16 amino acids. V was cut by 0 bases and J by 4 bases, with 16 bases left in between. CDR3: CASSLASTGRSYGYTF. In DNA, the CDR3 is TGTGCCAGCAGCTTGGCCTCCACAGGGAGGTCCTATGGCTACACCTTC.

J is TRBJ2-1 and V is TRBV19; TRBD2 is a possible D gene (5 bases). Looked up from germline, CDR1 is LNHDA and CDR2 is SQIVND (reference sequence). The CDR3 runs 15 residues. V shed 4 bases and J shed 8 bases, with 18 bases lying between them. As DNA, the CDR3 is TGTGCCAGTAGTACACAGCGGCTCGCCATTTATGAGCAGTTCTTC. Its translation is CASSTQRLAIYEQFF.

This clone was detected a few times. The V and J genes are TRBV10-3 and TRBJ1-4, with 7 nucleotides matching TRBD1. Losses at the gene ends were 10 bases for V and 5 bases for J; bases not matched to a gene: 1. The CDR3 has 11 residues. Germline CDR1 ENHRY, CDR2 SYGVKD. The CDR3 here is CATGQNEKLFF. In DNA, the CDR3 is TGTGCCACGGGACAGAATGAAAAACTGTTTTTT.